The 31 T cell receptor beta chains listed next were all sequenced from one sample in a study of CD8+CD57+ T cells in acquired aplastic anemia. Profiling that covered TCR beta VDJ and CDR3 relied on genomic DNA as its template. One entry per CDR3 protein, called by TCRdb with MiXCR from the reads. The sample has 100,000 to 130,000 distinct CDR3 sequences; under 60% are singletons. The sample taken for sequencing was sorted CD4+, CD8+, or CD8+CD57+ T cells (not recorded which) from PBMCs. These receptors originate from a human donor in good health, serving as a control.

This clonotype was detected many times. The CDR3 sequence is CASSSNDMTSGGEQYF. The CDR3 nucleotides read TGTGCCAGCAGCTCTAATGATATGACTAGCGGGGGGGAGCAGTACTTC. The chain recombines TRBV7-9 with TRBJ2-7, with TRBD2 matching 13 bases. The CDR3 loop spans 16 amino acids. The V and J ends lost 4 bases and 7 bases, in that order; junction bases with no gene match: 10. Germline values: CDR1 SEHNR, CDR2 FQNEAQ (reference sequence).

This chain joins TRBV10-3 and TRBJ1-2; the D gene is possibly TRBD1 (5 bases). The germline V gene encodes CDR1 ENHRY and CDR2 SYGVKD. The V and J ends lost 4 bases and 3 bases respectively, with 9 bases between them. This CDR3 has 13 amino acids. The CDR3 nucleotides are TGTGCCATCAGTGGCCTGGGGGACTATGGCTACACCTTC. This sequence encodes CAISGLGDYGYTF.

V is TRBV2 and J is TRBJ1-2, with D unclear. CDR1 is SNHLY, CDR2 FYNNEI, per germline. V gave up 4 bases and J gave up 8 bases, with 14 bases separating them. This CDR3 contains 13 residues. The CDR3 sequence: CASSVLFSRGYTF. CDR3 DNA sequence: TGTGCCAGCAGTGTACTTTTTTCTCGCGGCTACACCTTC.

This clonotype has only a few counts. The chain uses TRBV7-9 and TRBJ2-7; either TRBD1 or TRBD2 may supply D (5 bases each). Germline V gene lookup returns CDR1 SEHNR and CDR2 FQNEAQ (reference sequence). This CDR3 is built from 12 residues. V gave up 4 bases and J gave up 6 bases, with 10 bases separating them. The CDR3 sequence: CASSSGTGEQYF. The CDR3 region has the DNA TGTGCCAGCAGCTCGGGGACCGGCGAGCAGTACTTC.

This chain joins TRBV7-9 and TRBJ1-5, with a tentative D call TRBD1 (6 bases). CDR1 and CDR2 from the germline V gene are SEHNR and FQNEAQ (reference sequence). This CDR3 has 15 residues. Trimming stripped 1 base from V and 6 bases from J, with 13 bases between. CDR3 bases: TGTGCCAGCAGCTTAGATGGGGGCGGGGGTCAGCCCCAGCATTTT. Translation gives CASSLDGGGGQPQHF.

DNA for the CDR3: TGTGCCAGCAGCCCGGAGACAGACTCTGGAAACACCATATATTTT. Translated: CASSPETDSGNTIYF. The J gene is TRBJ1-3, the V gene TRBV7-9, with D maybe TRBD1 (5 bases). The CDR3 is 15 residues long. The ends were cut back, 5 bases at V and 0 bases at J, with 11 bases in the middle. The germline V gene encodes CDR1 SEHNR and CDR2 FQNEAQ (reference sequence).

The sample holds a few counts of this clonotype. V usage is TRBV6-4 and J usage is TRBJ2-5; 9 bases align to TRBD2. Germline assignment: CDR1 MRHNA and CDR2 SNTAGT. The junction had 8 bases not matched to a gene; V was cut back by 6 bases and J by 3 bases. This CDR3 is built from 15 residues. CDR3 protein: CASSPAGGQEETQYF. CDR3 DNA sequence: TGTGCCAGCAGCCCCGCGGGGGGGCAGGAAGAGACCCAGTACTTC.

As regards this clonotype: This could be a read error, since a much larger clone is one nucleotide away. The rearrangement links TRBV5-6 to TRBJ1-1, with 7 nucleotides matching TRBD1. V trimming: 2 bases; J trimming: 5 bases; junction bases outside the gene matches: 3. This CDR3 has 13 residues. The germline gives CDR1 SGHDT, CDR2 YYEEEE. The DNA of the CDR3 is TGTGCCAGCAGCTTTCAGGGGGAGACTGAAGCTTTCTTT. It translates to CASSFQGETEAFF.

This clonotype was seen a few times. This clone may be a read error of a much larger clone one base away. The chain joins TRBV27 to TRBJ1-6, with D hard to call. The CDR3 is 13 amino acids. Germline CDR1 and CDR2: MNHEY and SMNVEV (reference sequence). DNA of the CDR3: TGTGTCAGCAGTTTATCCCAGCTTTCACCCCTCCACTTT. Translated: CVSSLSQLSPLHF.

This clonotype has a handful of counts. J is TRBJ1-2 and V is TRBV5-1; 9 nucleotides match TRBD1. The CDR3 is 13 residues long. V lost 5 bases, J lost 2 bases, and 1 base stayed unmatched. The germline CDR1 and CDR2 sequences are SGHRS and YFSETQ. Here the CDR3 DNA reads TGCGCCAGCAGACAGGGGGCGAACTATGGCTACACCTTC. It encodes CASRQGANYGYTF.

The CDR3 coding sequence is TGTGCCAGCAGTCGGGGGGCGAACTATCAGCCCCAGCATTTT. Amino acid sequence: CASSRGANYQPQHF. The chain employs TRBV12-3 or TRBV12-4 and TRBJ1-5, with a weak D call TRBD1 (6 bases). V dropped 5 bases and J dropped 5 bases, with 13 bases sitting between them. The CDR3 totals 14 residues.

The rearrangement links TRBV13 to TRBJ1-2; 8 positions match TRBD1. The germline CDR1 and CDR2 sequences are PRHDT and FYEKMQ (reference sequence). With 5 bases clipped from V and 7 bases from J, the junction kept 6 bases outside the gene matches. The CDR3 loop spans 13 amino acids. The CDR3 region has the DNA TGTGCCAGCAGCCCCGACAGGGGAAGTGGCTACACCTTC. Its translation: CASSPDRGSGYTF.

As regards this clonotype: One end of the junction is discordant with germline, which a read error may explain. J is TRBJ2-1 and V is TRBV4-3; D ambiguous. Looked up from germline, CDR1 is LGHNA and CDR2 is YSLEER. CDR3 size: 16 residues. The CDR3 bases are TGCGCCAGCAGCCAAGTGCTGACAAAACTCAACAATGAGCGGTTCTTC. Translated: CASSQVLTKLNNERFF.

This clonotype was seen repeatedly, ten times or more. The chain joins TRBV11-2 to TRBJ2-3; either TRBD1 or TRBD2 may fit D (6 bases each). Germline loops: CDR1 SGHAT, CDR2 FQNNGV. Trimming took 3 bases from V and 6 from J, leaving 13 bases between them. The CDR3 has 14 residues. The CDR3 reads CASSFSGARDTQYF. DNA of the CDR3: TGTGCCAGCAGCTTCTCGGGGGCGCGGGATACGCAGTATTTT.

This chain links TRBV7-3 with TRBJ2-5; TRBD1 might be the D (6 bases). Germline CDR1 reads SGHTA; CDR2 reads FQGTGA. Trimming took off 3 bases at V and 5 bases at J, with 16 bases between the two ends. This CDR3 spans 15 amino acids. CDR3 in amino acids: CASSFSTGSKETQYF. DNA of the CDR3: TGTGCCAGCAGCTTCTCGACAGGTAGCAAGGAGACCCAGTACTTC.

The chain carries TRBV29-1 and TRBJ2-5, with TRBD1 matching 8 bases. V was pared by 8 bases and J by 5 bases, with 7 bases of the junction left unmatched. Germline V gene lookup returns CDR1 SQVTM and CDR2 ANQGSEA. This CDR3 comprises 12 residues. CDR3 residues: CSTDRAMETQYF. The DNA for the CDR3 is TGCAGCACGGACAGGGCGATGGAGACCCAGTACTTC.

V is TRBV7-6 and J is TRBJ2-1; 9 nucleotides match TRBD1. Germline V CDR1 and CDR2: SGHVS, FNYEAQ. The CDR3 covers 15 residues. The J segment lost 8 bases and the V segment lost 5 bases, leaving 10 bases of the junction unmatched. The CDR3 loop is CASSPKGTGLHEQFF. The CDR3 DNA follows: TGTGCCAGCAGCCCGAAGGGGACAGGGCTTCATGAGCAGTTCTTC.

Only a few counts were recorded for this clonotype. The CDR3 coding sequence is TGTGCCAGTAGTAGGGGGACTAGCGGCTACGAGCAGTACTTC. This translates into CASSRGTSGYEQYF. The chain carries TRBV19 and TRBJ2-7; TRBD2 matches at 11 bases. Looked up from germline, CDR1 is LNHDA and CDR2 is SQIVND (reference sequence). This CDR3 has 14 amino acids. Unmatched junction bases numbered 2, after V lost 4 bases and J lost 3 bases. The variable domain in full, completed from reference TRBV19 and TRBJ2-7, reads DGGITQSPKYLFRKEGQNVTLSCEQNLNHDAMYWYRQDPGQGLRLIYYSQIVNDFQKGDIAEGYSVSREKKESFPLTVTSAQKNPTAFYLCASSRGTSGYEQYFGPGTRLTVT.

The rearrangement uses TRBV3-1 and TRBJ1-1; possibly TRBD1 for D (5 bases). Germline loops: CDR1 LGHDT, CDR2 YNNKEL (reference sequence). The CDR3 has 16 residues. The V end lost 0 bases, the J end lost 1 base, and 12 bases lay between the germline ends. The CDR3 is CASSQDEGVWNTEAFF. The CDR3 coding sequence is TGTGCCAGCAGCCAAGACGAAGGGGTCTGGAACACTGAAGCTTTCTTT.

The chain recombines TRBV29-1 with TRBJ2-7; perhaps TRBD1 as D (6 bases). V was clipped by 6 bases and J by 7 bases, with 22 bases between them. Germline-derived CDR1 and CDR2 are SQVTM and ANQGSEA. The CDR3 has 14 residues. Here the CDR3 reads CSVGRQGLYNEQYF. The CDR3 region has the DNA TGCAGCGTGGGTAGGCAGGGGCTCTACAATGAGCAGTACTTC.

This clonotype appeared a single time. At one end, the junction sequence differs from germline, possibly due to a read error. The chain recombines TRBV7-2 with TRBJ2-2; unclear D gene. This CDR3 contains 13 residues. CDR1 and CDR2 (germline): SGHTA, FQGNSA. The CDR3 DNA sequence: TGCGCCAGCAGCCAGACCTCCGGGGGGGAGCTGTTTTTT. Its translation is CASSQTSGGELFF.

This clonotype was found once. This chain connects TRBV15 to TRBJ2-7, with D unclear. V was cut by 3 bases and J by 0 bases, with 15 bases left in between. CDR1 is LNHNV, CDR2 YYDKDF, per germline (reference sequence). The CDR3 is 16 amino acids. The CDR3 nucleotides are TGTGCCACCAGCAGCTTAACCCCGGCACCCTCCTACGAGCAGTACTTC. Encoded protein: CATSSLTPAPSYEQYF.

In its sample, this clonotype was seen many times. The chain carries TRBV11-2 and TRBJ1-4; D is unclear. Trimming removed 2 bases from V and 7 bases from J, with 14 bases in between. The CDR3 has 15 residues. Looked up from germline, CDR1 is SGHAT and CDR2 is FQNNGV. The CDR3 loop reads CASSLTAHSAEKLFF. CDR3 coding DNA: TGTGCCAGCAGCTTAACTGCCCACTCGGCTGAAAAACTGTTTTTT.

In its sample, this clonotype was seen many times. This chain connects TRBV7-9 to TRBJ1-6; no definite D call. V lost 5 bases and J 7 bases, leaving 15 bases between the germline ends. CDR3 size: 15 residues. CDR1 is SEHNR and CDR2 is FQNEAQ in the germline V gene (reference sequence). The CDR3 sequence is CASSLYEGGNSPLHF. The CDR3 DNA follows: TGTGCCAGCAGCCTTTACGAAGGTGGGAATTCACCCCTCCACTTT.

This chain uses TRBV11-2 with TRBJ1-2; TRBD1 aligns across 8 bases. The CDR3 consists of 16 residues. Germline trimming cut 1 base from V and 4 bases from J; bases unmatched to any gene: 8. CDR1 SGHAT and CDR2 FQNNGV come from the germline V gene. The CDR3 DNA reads as TGTGCCAGCAGCTTAGGAGGACAGGGTTTATCCTATGGCTACACCTTC. Its translation: CASSLGGQGLSYGYTF.

J is TRBJ2-7 and V is TRBV14; D may be TRBD1 (5 bases). Germline values: CDR1 SGHDN, CDR2 FVKESK. This CDR3 spans 15 amino acids. V lost 5 bases to trimming and J lost 5 bases, with 19 bases between them. The CDR3 DNA is TGTGCCAGCAGCTCCCTAATTAACACAGGAGACGAGCAGTACTTC. Protein: CASSSLINTGDEQYF.

This clonotype was counted many times. CDR3 sequence reads: CASKVYVNQPQHF. CDR3 bases: TGCGCCAGCAAAGTATACGTTAATCAGCCCCAGCATTTT. The V call is TRBV10-1, the J call TRBJ1-5; D remains unclear. V was shortened by 7 bases and J by 4 bases, with 11 bases between the two germline ends. CDR1 and CDR2 (germline): WNHNN, SYGVQD (reference sequence). The length of the CDR3 is 13 residues.

Only one count was recorded for this clonotype. The chain joins TRBV20-1 to TRBJ2-5; TRBD1 aligns across 7 bases. V lost 0 bases, J lost 6 bases, and 4 bases stayed unmatched. CDR3 length equals 13 residues. Germline V CDR1 and CDR2: DFQATT, SNEGSKA (reference sequence). This CDR3 reads CSAREDRAQTQYF. The CDR3 nucleotides read TGCAGTGCTAGAGAAGACAGGGCACAGACCCAGTACTTC.

As to this clonotype: This may be a read error, as it is one base from a much larger clone. This CDR3 fails to terminate in the conserved phenylalanine or tryptophan, so it likely reflects a read error. For the CDR3, the DNA is TGTGCCAGCAGCCAGACCCTGTCTAGCGGCCAAGAGACCCAGTACGTC. Protein product: CASSQTLSSGQETQYV. This chain joins TRBV11-3 and TRBJ2-5, with TRBD2 matching 7 bases. The CDR3 sequence is 16 residues long. Looked up from germline, CDR1 is SGHNT and CDR2 is YENEEA. V shed 5 bases and J 1 base; nucleotides not matched to a gene: 10.

The rearrangement links TRBV19 to TRBJ2-7; the D gene could be TRBD1 or TRBD2 (5 bases each). V gave up 4 bases and J gave up 1 base, with 11 bases separating them. This CDR3 region has 14 residues. Germline CDR1 is LNHDA and CDR2 is SQIVND (reference sequence). Written as DNA, the CDR3 is TGTGCCAGTAGTAGGGGGACGGAATCCTACGAGCAGTACTTC. This translates into CASSRGTESYEQYF.

This chain links TRBV24-1 with TRBJ2-7; D is perhaps TRBD1 (6 bases). The V end was cut by 9 bases, the J end by 7 bases, with 24 bases between. CDR1 KGHDR and CDR2 SFDVKD come from the germline V gene. This CDR3 has 15 residues. DNA for the CDR3: TGTGCCACCGCGAAGGGGCCTAGACAGGATGGGGAGCAGTACGTC. It codes for CATAKGPRQDGEQYV.